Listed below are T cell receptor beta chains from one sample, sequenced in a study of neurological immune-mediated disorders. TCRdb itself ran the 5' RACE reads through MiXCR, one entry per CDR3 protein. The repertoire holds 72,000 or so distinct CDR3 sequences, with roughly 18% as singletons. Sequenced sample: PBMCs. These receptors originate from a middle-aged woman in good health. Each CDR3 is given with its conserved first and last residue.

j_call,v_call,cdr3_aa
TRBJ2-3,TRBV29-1,CSVVSWTQLSTDTQYF
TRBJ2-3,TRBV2,CASSALAGRSTDTQYF
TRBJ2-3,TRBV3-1,CASSQAAGAALDTQYF
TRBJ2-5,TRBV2,CASSFSELQETQYF
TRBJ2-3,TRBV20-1,CSARASTERGTDTQYF
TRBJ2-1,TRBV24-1,CATSDAGTSGGGNEQFF
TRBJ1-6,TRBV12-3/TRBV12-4,CASSLDRPPLHF
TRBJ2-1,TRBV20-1,CSAEGVNEQFF
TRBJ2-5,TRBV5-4,CASSLAQGSMETQYF
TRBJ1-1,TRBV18,CASSRGTVNTEAFF
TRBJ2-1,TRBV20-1,CSARPNPFGGVSYNEQFF
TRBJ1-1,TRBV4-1,CASSPGDSAYTEAFF
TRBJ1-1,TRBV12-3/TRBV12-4,CASSVGGRTEAFF
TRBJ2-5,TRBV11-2,CASSLGIRGQETQYF
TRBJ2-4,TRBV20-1,CSAVTPRGLAKNIQYF
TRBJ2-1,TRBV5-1,CANTPSGISYNEQFF
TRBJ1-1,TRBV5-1,CASSSTVNTEAFF
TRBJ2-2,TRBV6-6,CASSYPTGGESPSKRYTGELFF
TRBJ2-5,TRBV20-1,CSVGRETQYF
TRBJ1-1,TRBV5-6,CASSLRDGTEAFF
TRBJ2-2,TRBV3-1,CASSQSTGAGELFF
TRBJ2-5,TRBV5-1,CASRPRLFQETQYF
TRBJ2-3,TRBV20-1,CSAAPHLTDTQYF
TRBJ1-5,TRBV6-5,CASRVGKLGNQPQHF
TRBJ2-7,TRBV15,CATSRESTGGRVQYF
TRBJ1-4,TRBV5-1,CASSLDGQGGEKLFF
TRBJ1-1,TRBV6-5,CASSRTGANTEAFF
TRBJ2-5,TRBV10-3,CAISDWRKETQYF
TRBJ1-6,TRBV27,CASSDLGQPYNSPLHF
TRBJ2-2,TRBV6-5,CASSRGLGTGELFF
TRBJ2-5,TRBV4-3,CASSQDRRGETQYF
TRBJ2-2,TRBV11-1,CASSRDRYTGELFF
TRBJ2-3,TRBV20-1,CSAPQTSGGAGDTQYF
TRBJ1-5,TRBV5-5,CASSPDDSNQPQHF
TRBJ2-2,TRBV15,CATSRDPPQSRAGELFF
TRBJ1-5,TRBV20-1,CSATPRGQGNQPQHF
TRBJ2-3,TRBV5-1,CASSKDTGTDTQYF
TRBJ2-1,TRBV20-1,CSAPGQGYNEQFF
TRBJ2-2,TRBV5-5,CASSRTQGGELFF
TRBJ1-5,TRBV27,CASSPSREEPPQHF
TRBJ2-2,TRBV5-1,CASTPPGGGGTGELFF
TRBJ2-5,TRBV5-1,CASSFPTGGKETQYF
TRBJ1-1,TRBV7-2,CASSLGDSMNTEAFF
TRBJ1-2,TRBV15,CATSRGPARGYGYTF
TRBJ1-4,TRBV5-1,CAISLVGQGISTNEKLFF
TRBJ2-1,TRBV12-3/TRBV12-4,CASTAQLGGRNEQFF
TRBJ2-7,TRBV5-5,CASTLSGREQYF
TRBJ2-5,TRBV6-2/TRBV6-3,CASSFGQETQYF
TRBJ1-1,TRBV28,CASSLFRIRQTEAFF
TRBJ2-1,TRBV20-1,CSARSETSGGVYNEQFF
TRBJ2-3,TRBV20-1,CSARTPTSATDTQYF
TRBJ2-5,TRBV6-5,CASSYSVSDGETQYF
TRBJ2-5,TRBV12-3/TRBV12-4,CASSYLFQETQYF
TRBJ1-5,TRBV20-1,CSAASTGEGNQPQHF
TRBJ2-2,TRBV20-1,CSAGQGGDTGELFF
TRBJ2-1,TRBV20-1,CSARRAGTSGGADEQFF
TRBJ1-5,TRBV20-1,CSAVDRMGGGNQPQHF
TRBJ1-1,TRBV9,CASSSSPLGDTEAFF
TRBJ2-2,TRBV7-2,CASSFRDTGELFF